The entry below describes one TCR beta chain. This CDR3 spans 15 amino acids. V trimming: 0 bases; J trimming: 7 bases; junction bases outside the gene matches: 7. CDR1 and CDR2 from the germline V gene are SGDLS and YYNGEE. Isolated RNA was reverse transcribed in full, so expressed TCRB transcripts were sequenced. TCRdb keeps only in-frame clones here, not all; method: immunoSEQ multiplex PCR. The data hold around 340,000 clones, with approximately 8% observed a single time. These data come from a study of beta chain features in type 1 diabetes. Sorted populations all had greater than 95% purity. The sequence was collected from a woman between 18 and 29 years old in good health. This sequence joins TRBV9 and TRBJ2-1, with 7 positions matching TRBD2. Sequenced input: central memory CD4+ T cells from blood. This chain's CDR3 is CASSVEVAGVNEQFF. CDR3 sequence (DNA): TGTGCCAGCAGCGTAGAGGTTGCGGGAGTGAATGAGCAGTTCTTC.